Sequencing of this T cell receptor (beta chain) was carried out in a study of T cell responses to AZD1222 COVID-19 vaccine. Study-wide findings and caveats: The study found vaccine-associated CD4 TCRs spanning spike, dominant at 160-218 and 743-854.

TCRdb's copy holds only in-frame clones and misses some; the assay was immunoSEQ multiplex PCR. The sample consists of roughly 100,000 clones, over 75% of them appearing once. This clone was recorded only once. Its target is not known. Germline CDR1 is MGHDK and CDR2 is SYGVNS. The CDR3 sequence is 15 residues long. The germline V and J ends were trimmed by 5 bases and 5 bases, with 17 bases remaining between them. The sequence came from an adult in good health. The specimen was peripheral blood, collected on day 0 of AZD1222 vaccination. The chain combines TRBV25-1 with TRBJ2-3, with D perhaps matching TRBD2 (5 bases). CDR3 in amino acids: CASSRRDVGRDTQYF. CDR3 coding DNA: TGTGCCAGCAGTAGACGGGATGTGGGAAGAGATACGCAGTATTTT.